What follows are 32 T cell receptor beta chains derived from one specimen sequenced in a study of OX40 agonist ivuxolimab in advanced cancers. Profiling relied on immunoSEQ multiplex PCR, and the TCRdb table lists in-frame clones only, not all of them. Here the sample spans around 66,000 clones, roughly 80% being singletons. Sequencing was performed on CD4+ or CD8+ T cells sorted from blood, taken in a trial of the OX40 agonist ivuxolimab. These receptors originate from an adult with an advanced solid tumor such as melanoma, head and neck, liver or kidney cancer.

This clone was recorded once. V and J are TRBV9 and TRBJ1-2; 8 bases agree with TRBD1. The CDR3 is 16 residues long. The junction had 15 bases not matched to a gene; V was cut back by 6 bases and J by 5 bases. CDR1 is SGDLS and CDR2 is YYNGEE in the germline V gene. In nucleotides, the CDR3 is TGTGCCAGCACCTCGTTGGGAGGGACAGGAGCTTATGGCTACACCTTC. This encodes CASTSLGGTGAYGYTF. The full variable domain, rest sourced from reference TRBV9 and TRBJ1-2, is DSGVTQTPKHLITATGQRVTLRCSPRSGDLSVYWYQQSLDQGLQFLIQYYNGEERAKGNILERFSAQQFPDLHSELNLSSLELGDSALYFCASTSLGGTGAYGYTFGSGTRLTVV.

This clone was seen once. The chain has TRBV7-2 and TRBJ2-5; D gene ambiguous. Looked up from germline, CDR1 is SGHTA and CDR2 is FQGNSA. This CDR3 contains 15 residues. Trimming took 2 bases from V and 1 from J, leaving 11 bases between them. Written as DNA, the CDR3 is TGTGCCAGCAGCTTACGTCGGGCCAGCCAAGAGACCCAGTACTTC. Translation gives CASSLRRASQETQYF.

The J gene is TRBJ2-3, the V gene TRBV7-6; 11 positions agree with TRBD2. The germline gives CDR1 SGHVS, CDR2 FNYEAQ. Losses at the gene ends were 2 bases for V and 4 bases for J; bases not matched to a gene: 14. This CDR3 contains 19 residues. The CDR3 region is CASSLLAGFVAGGADTQYF. For the CDR3, the DNA is TGTGCCAGCAGCTTACTAGCTGGGTTTGTAGCGGGAGGGGCAGATACGCAGTATTTT.

This clone appeared a few times. The chain carries TRBV18 and TRBJ2-2; TRBD2 agrees at 9 bases. The CDR3 has 18 residues. V lost 0 bases and J lost 1; bases outside the gene matches: 6. Germline V gene sequence: CDR1 KGHSH, CDR2 LQKENI. CDR3 in amino acids: CASSPPPSGAWNTGELFF. In nucleotides, the CDR3 is TGTGCCAGCTCACCACCCCCTAGCGGGGCCTGGAACACCGGGGAGCTGTTTTTT.

The gene calls are TRBV6-6 and TRBJ2-3, with 9 bases fitting TRBD1. Trimming took 7 bases from V and 3 from J; bases not matched to a gene: 5. Germline V gene sequence: CDR1 MNHNY, CDR2 SVGAGI (reference sequence). This CDR3 comprises 14 residues. This CDR3 reads CASIMDRGTDTQYF. For the CDR3, the DNA is TGTGCCAGCATCATGGACAGGGGTACAGATACGCAGTATTTT.

The chain couples TRBV5-4 to TRBJ2-7, with 10 bases that match TRBD1. This CDR3 comprises 15 residues. Germline CDR1 is SGHNT and CDR2 is YYREEE (reference sequence). Germline trimming cut 2 bases from V and 0 bases from J; bases unmatched to any gene: 2. CDR3 region: CASSFGTGVSYEQYF. The CDR3 nucleotides are TGTGCCAGCAGCTTTGGGACAGGGGTCTCCTACGAGCAGTACTTC.

This clone was seen a single time. The chain links TRBV6-5 to TRBJ2-7; 7 bases fit TRBD2. In germline, CDR1 is MNHEY, CDR2 SVGAGI. V shed 0 bases, J shed 7 bases, and the junction held 3 bases outside the gene matches. This CDR3 is built from 13 residues. CDR3 amino acids: CASSYSISGEQYF. Here the CDR3 DNA reads TGTGCCAGCAGTTACTCGATTAGCGGGGAGCAGTACTTC.

The chain uses TRBV30 and TRBJ2-6; D gene ambiguous. The CDR3 runs 12 residues. Deletions cut 5 bases from V and 4 bases from J, with 6 bases between. Per the germline V gene, CDR1 is GTSNPN and CDR2 is SVGIG (reference sequence). In nucleotides, the CDR3 is TGTGCCTGGTCCCCCGGGGCCAACGTCCTGACTTTC. Amino acid sequence: CAWSPGANVLTF.

The V gene is TRBV18, the J gene TRBJ2-1, with D possibly being TRBD2 (5 bases). The CDR3 is made up of 16 amino acids. With 6 bases removed from V and 0 bases from J, the gap between germline ends came to 15 bases. Germline CDR1 reads KGHSH; CDR2 reads LQKENI. The CDR3 nucleotides read TGTGCCAGCTCCCCCCTGACGGGGAGCTCCTACAATGAGCAGTTCTTC. Its translation: CASSPLTGSSYNEQFF.

A note on this clone: Other nucleotide sequences from this sample produce the same CDR3. The chain uses TRBV9 and TRBJ2-3; 11 bases map to TRBD2. Trimming cost V 2 bases and J 0 bases; bases outside gene matches: 5. CDR1 is SGDLS and CDR2 is YYNGEE in the germline V gene. The CDR3 loop spans 17 amino acids. In DNA form, the CDR3 reads TGTGCCAGCAGCGTCCTAGCGGGGGGAACTAGCACAGATACGCAGTATTTT. Translation: CASSVLAGGTSTDTQYF.

J is TRBJ2-5 and V is TRBV10-1; possible D gene TRBD1, 6 bases. The CDR3 contains 14 residues. V gave up 6 bases and J gave up 2 bases, with 13 bases separating them. Germline V gives CDR1 WNHNN, CDR2 SYGVQD (reference sequence). CDR3 nucleotides: TGCGCCAGCAGCAGGGGTGGTCAACAAGAGACCCAGTACTTC. It is translated as CASSRGGQQETQYF.

The J gene is TRBJ2-5, the V gene TRBV6-1; the D gene could be TRBD1 or TRBD2 (5 bases each). Trimming removed 4 bases at V and 1 base at J, with 13 bases between. CDR3 length: 15 residues. CDR1 and CDR2 (germline): MNHNS, SASEGT. For the CDR3, the DNA is TGTGCCAGCAGTGTGGTGGCAGGGAGCCAAGAGACCCAGTACTTC. It is translated as CASSVVAGSQETQYF.

This sequence joins TRBV18 and TRBJ2-7, with a weak D call TRBD1 (6 bases). CDR3 length equals 15 residues. Germline CDR1 reads KGHSH; CDR2 reads LQKENI. Trimming shortened V by 5 bases and J by 5 bases, and 19 bases separated the two germline ends. The CDR3 region has the DNA TGTGCCAGCTCAACACGGGACACGCCCTTCGACGAGCAGTACGTC. This encodes CASSTRDTPFDEQYV.

J is TRBJ1-4 and V is TRBV7-8; perhaps TRBD1 as D (5 bases). This CDR3 has 14 amino acids. CDR1 is SGHVS and CDR2 is FQNEAQ in the germline V gene. Between the trimmed V and J ends, which lost 4 bases and 4 bases, there was a span of 10 bases. CDR3 loop: CASSYQGDNEKLFF. CDR3 sequence (DNA): TGTGCCAGCAGCTACCAGGGAGATAATGAAAAACTGTTTTTT.

The chain combines TRBV7-8 with TRBJ2-4; D is ambiguous. Trimming left V 1 base short and J 5 bases short, with 9 bases between. The CDR3 is 14 amino acids. Germline CDR1 is SGHVS and CDR2 is FQNEAQ. The CDR3 region is CASSLGWLENIQYF. DNA for the CDR3: TGTGCCAGCAGCTTAGGCTGGTTAGAAAACATTCAGTACTTC.

This chain connects TRBV28 to TRBJ2-1; possible D gene TRBD2, 6 bases. V was pared by 5 bases and J by 0 bases, with 14 bases between. CDR1 MDHEN and CDR2 SYDVKM come from the germline V gene. The CDR3 runs 16 residues. The CDR3 protein is CASSSYSGSSYNEQFF. The CDR3 DNA reads TGTGCCAGCAGTAGCTATAGCGGAAGCTCCTACAATGAGCAGTTCTTC.

The rearrangement uses TRBV5-8 and TRBJ1-5; no reliable D call. This CDR3 region has 16 residues. Trimming shortened V by 0 bases and J by 2 bases, and 12 bases separated the two germline ends. Per germline, CDR1 SGHTS and CDR2 YDEGEE. Here the CDR3 reads CASSLGGVAGNQPQHF. For the CDR3, the DNA is TGTGCCAGCAGCTTGGGCGGCGTTGCGGGCAATCAGCCCCAGCATTTT. The whole variable domain, filled in from reference TRBV5-8 and TRBJ1-5, reads EAGVTQSPTHLIKTRGQQATLRCSPISGHTSVYWYQQALGLGLQFLLWYDEGEERNRGNFPPRFSGRQFPNYSSELNVNALELEDSALYLCASSLGGVAGNQPQHFGDGTRLSIL.

V gene TRBV6-1 combines with J gene TRBJ1-2; D unresolved. Germline lookup yields CDR1 MNHNS and CDR2 SASEGT. This CDR3 has 17 residues. V was cut by 2 bases and J by 0 bases, with 16 bases left in between. CDR3 residues: CASSENRALLANYGYTF. The CDR3 coding sequence is TGTGCCAGCAGTGAAAATAGGGCCCTTCTAGCTAACTATGGCTACACCTTC.

This rearrangement joins TRBV10-3 to TRBJ2-2; 11 bases align to TRBD2. This CDR3 has 17 residues. J gave up 5 bases and V 2 bases, and 7 bases lay outside the gene matches. CDR1 and CDR2 from the germline V gene are ENHRY and SYGVKD. CDR3 protein: CAISETRLAGSTGELFF. The CDR3, as DNA: TGTGCCATCAGTGAGACCCGACTAGCGGGATCTACCGGGGAGCTGTTTTTT.

This clone was counted once. V is TRBV18 and J is TRBJ2-2; the D is unclear. Germline V gene lookup returns CDR1 KGHSH and CDR2 LQKENI. V was shortened by 4 bases and J by 4 bases, with 13 bases between the two germline ends. CDR3 size: 15 residues. CDR3 DNA: TGTGCCAGCTCACGAAATATGGGCCCCACCGGGGAGCTGTTTTTT. Its protein product is CASSRNMGPTGELFF.

This clone was counted a few times. V usage is TRBV28 and J usage is TRBJ2-1; 8 nucleotides agree with TRBD2. Trimming removed 8 bases from V and 8 bases from J; junction bases left unmatched: 11. The CDR3 runs to 14 residues. Looked up from germline, CDR1 is MDHEN and CDR2 is SYDVKM. This CDR3 is CASETRGAGDEQFF. The CDR3 DNA follows: TGTGCCAGCGAAACGCGGGGGGCCGGGGATGAGCAGTTCTTC.

This chain joins TRBV7-9 and TRBJ2-1; TRBD1 might be the D (5 bases). Trimming shortened V by 5 bases and J by 6 bases, and 14 bases separated the two germline ends. CDR3 size: 14 residues. Germline values: CDR1 SEHNR, CDR2 FQNEAQ (reference sequence). The CDR3 nucleotides read TGTGCCAGCAGCCCCATAGGCCAGGGCAATGAGCAGTTCTTC. Translating it yields CASSPIGQGNEQFF. The full variable domain, in which reference TRBV7-9 and TRBJ2-1 provide the parts outside the CDR3, is DTGVSQNPRHKITKRGQNVTFRCDPISEHNRLYWYRQTLGQGPEFLTYFQNEAQLEKSRLLSDRFSAERPKGSFSTLEIQRTEQGDSAMYLCASSPIGQGNEQFFGPGTRLTVL.

This clone has a handful of counts. The chain has TRBV2 and TRBJ1-1; D possibly corresponds to TRBD1 (5 bases). This CDR3 has 13 amino acids. Germline CDR1 is SNHLY and CDR2 is FYNNEI. Trimming stripped 11 bases from V and 0 bases from J, with 13 bases between. CDR3 nucleotides: TGTGCCGGGGGGGGAGAGGTGAACACTGAAGCTTTCTTT. It is translated as CAGGGEVNTEAFF.

This clone was seen more than once but under ten times. The junction departs from germline at one end; a sequencing error may be responsible. V and J are TRBV7-2 and TRBJ1-3; tentative D call: TRBD1 (5 bases). The germline V gene encodes CDR1 SGHTA and CDR2 FQGNSA. This CDR3 is built from 15 residues. The CDR3 loop is CASSFVAGSENTIYF. The CDR3 DNA reads TGTGCCAGCAGCTTTGTCGCAGGGTCTGAAAACACCATATATTTT.

Turning to this clone: The sample holds other DNA sequences that translate to the same CDR3. The rearrangement links TRBV28 to TRBJ2-7; the match to TRBD1 covers 8 bases. This CDR3 spans 13 amino acids. Trimming at V came to 6 bases and at J to 5 bases, leaving 6 bases not matched to a gene. The germline gives CDR1 MDHEN, CDR2 SYDVKM. The CDR3 protein is CASSPDRDNEQYV. The CDR3 DNA is TGTGCCAGCAGCCCGGACAGGGACAACGAGCAGTACGTC.

This clone was counted a single time. CDR3 DNA sequence: TGTGCCAGCACCGGAGAATGGGAGACCCAGTACTTC. Translating it yields CASTGEWETQYF. The chain has TRBV28 and TRBJ2-5; D is uncertain. V was shortened by 7 bases and J by 5 bases, with 11 bases between the two germline ends. The CDR3 length is 12 residues. Germline assignment: CDR1 MDHEN and CDR2 SYDVKM.

The chain is built from TRBV19 and TRBJ2-1; TRBD2 matches at 7 bases. Germline assignment: CDR1 LNHDA and CDR2 SQIVND (reference sequence). V dropped 0 bases and J dropped 5; count of bases not matched to a gene: 4. The CDR3 is 15 residues long. This chain's CDR3 is CASSIDPSGHNEQFF. The CDR3 DNA sequence: TGTGCCAGTAGTATAGATCCTAGCGGACACAATGAGCAGTTCTTC.

The J gene is TRBJ1-1, the V gene TRBV2, with TRBD1 matching over 7 bases. This CDR3 contains 14 residues. Germline V gene sequence: CDR1 SNHLY, CDR2 FYNNEI. V trimming: 9 bases; J trimming: 5 bases; junction bases outside the gene matches: 12. CDR3 bases: TGTGCCAGTAGAGTCGCAGGGGGAGAAACTGAAGCTTTCTTT. Protein: CASRVAGGETEAFF. The full variable domain, in which reference TRBV2 and TRBJ1-1 provide the parts outside the CDR3, is EPEVTQTPSHQVTQMGQEVILRCVPISNHLYFYWYRQILGQKVEFLVSFYNNEISEKSEIFDDQFSVERPDGSNFTLKIRSTKLEDSAMYFCASRVAGGETEAFFGQGTRLTVV.

This chain joins TRBV7-3 and TRBJ2-5; no reliable D call. The germline V and J ends were trimmed by 2 bases and 2 bases, with 9 bases remaining between them. The length of the CDR3 is 14 residues. Per germline, CDR1 SGHTA and CDR2 FQGTGA. CDR3 DNA: TGTGCCAGCAGCTTATTAGGCAGTCAAGAGACCCAGTACTTC. Translating it yields CASSLLGSQETQYF.

The V call is TRBV28, the J call TRBJ2-1; 7 bases are a match to TRBD2. The CDR3 totals 15 residues. With 7 bases clipped from V and 6 bases from J, the junction kept 12 bases outside the gene matches. CDR1 is MDHEN, CDR2 SYDVKM, per germline. Here the CDR3 DNA reads TGTGCCAGCACCCGACCCGGGAGCGGGGTCAATGAGCAGTTCTTC. Translated: CASTRPGSGVNEQFF.

The chain couples TRBV28 to TRBJ2-2; 8 bases match TRBD2. This CDR3 contains 16 residues. Unmatched junction bases numbered 8, after V lost 5 bases and J lost 3 bases. CDR1 MDHEN and CDR2 SYDVKM come from the germline V gene. The CDR3 protein is CASSALTSVYTGELFF. CDR3 nucleotide sequence: TGTGCCAGCAGTGCCCTGACTAGCGTCTACACCGGGGAGCTGTTTTTT.

This clone was observed a single time. J is TRBJ1-2 and V is TRBV5-1; TRBD1 might be the D (5 bases). The CDR3 consists of 14 residues. Trimming stripped 1 base from V and 3 bases from J, with 10 bases between. The germline V gene encodes CDR1 SGHRS and CDR2 YFSETQ. In nucleotides, the CDR3 is TGCGCCAGCAGCTTGAGGGGCGCTGACTATGGCTACACCTTC. It specifies CASSLRGADYGYTF.